Each of the 5 T cell receptor beta chains below was sequenced from the same sample in a study of T cell repertoires in cytomegalovirus infection. The antigens of these receptors remain unknown. TCRdb reanalysed the reads using MiXCR and keeps one entry per CDR3 protein. The table lists about 400,000 distinct CDR3 sequences, about a third of them singletons. The sample in question was cultured PBMCs, obtained from culture after CMV antigen stimulation. These receptors were collected from a human donor in good health (CMV status not recorded). Some clones in this sample may be carry-over from other donors' samples.

This clonotype was observed a few times. V and J are TRBV6-2 or TRBV6-3 and TRBJ2-2; D not certain. Germline V CDR1 and CDR2: MNHEY, SVGEGT. CDR3 length equals 16 residues. Trimming took 2 bases from V and 0 from J, leaving 10 bases between them. The CDR3 DNA reads TGTGCCAGCAGTTACCTAGGGCCACCGAACACCGGGGAGCTGTTTTTT. Its protein product is CASSYLGPPNTGELFF.

The chain has TRBV20-1 and TRBJ1-5; no reliable D call. There are 14 residues in the CDR3. Trimming took off 5 bases at V and 5 bases at J, with 16 bases between the two ends. The germline V gene encodes CDR1 DFQATT and CDR2 SNEGSKA (reference sequence). This CDR3 reads CSAQGAARDQPQHF. In DNA, the CDR3 is TGCAGTGCTCAAGGTGCCGCGCGGGATCAGCCCCAGCATTTT.

The V and J genes are TRBV6-5 and TRBJ1-2, with 7 bases matching TRBD1. Germline CDR1 reads MNHEY; CDR2 reads SVGAGI. The CDR3 covers 14 residues. Trimming took 5 bases from V and 3 from J; bases not matched to a gene: 6. The CDR3 sequence: CASSREGTDYGYTF. CDR3 coding DNA: TGTGCCAGCAGTCGGGAGGGGACAGACTATGGCTACACCTTC.

This clonotype turned up a few times. The chain links TRBV6-2 or TRBV6-3 to TRBJ2-5, with 8 bases identical to TRBD1. With 6 bases clipped from V and 0 bases from J, the junction kept 9 bases outside the gene matches. This CDR3 has 16 residues. Germline assignment: CDR1 MNHEY and CDR2 SVGEGT. The CDR3 loop is CASSSDRGHYQETQYF. The CDR3 DNA follows: TGTGCCAGCAGCTCCGACAGGGGACATTACCAAGAGACCCAGTACTTC.

The gene calls are TRBV28 and TRBJ2-2; 13 positions agree with TRBD2. The CDR3 contains 17 residues. Germline V CDR1 and CDR2: MDHEN, SYDVKM. Trimming removed 2 bases from V and 5 bases from J; junction bases left unmatched: 5. Here the CDR3 reads CASSLVWTSGSTGELFF. In nucleotides, the CDR3 is TGTGCCAGCAGTTTAGTCTGGACTAGCGGGAGTACCGGGGAGCTGTTTTTT.